A single sample is the source of the 7 T cell receptor beta chains below, sequenced in a study of T cell changes during pregnancy in multiple sclerosis (dated by TCRdb to between 2017 and 2020). Library preparation was by the immunoSEQ multiplex PCR assay. Entries here come from immuneACCESS through TCRdb and include only in-frame sequences with V and J called. Some clones fail to appear in such tables; in the studies checked, an unresolved V gene covers under half of the shortfall, and the cause of the remainder is unknown. This sample comprises about 17,000 clones, less than 90% of them detected only once. The top ten constitute around 17% of the sample. This material consisted of CD8+ T cells from peripheral blood mononuclear cells, taken in the third trimester of pregnancy. The receptors shown here come from a female donor in good health, enrolled as a control in a pregnancy study.

CDR3 DNA sequence: TGTGCCAGCAGCGGGCGGACAGGGGATAACTATGGCTACACCTTC. Translated, it gives CASSGRTGDNYGYTF. This chain joins TRBV9 and TRBJ1-2, with TRBD1 matching over 9 bases. Germline lookup yields CDR1 SGDLS and CDR2 YYNGEE. V was clipped by 3 bases and J by 1 base; unmatched bases: 4. This CDR3 is built from 15 residues.

This clone was seen just once. The rearrangement uses TRBV4-3 and TRBJ1-1; D call uncertain. V dropped 0 bases and J dropped 11 bases, with 22 bases sitting between them. This CDR3 contains 16 residues. CDR1 LGHNA and CDR2 YSLEER come from the germline V gene. The CDR3 DNA reads as TGCGCCAGCAGCCAAGATCCCATCTATACCGGGAATGTGGCTTTCTTT. Its protein is CASSQDPIYTGNVAFF.

This clone has just one count. The chain recombines TRBV2 with TRBJ2-5, with D perhaps matching TRBD2 (6 bases). Per germline, CDR1 SNHLY and CDR2 FYNNEI. CDR3 length equals 13 residues. With 11 bases removed from V and 0 bases from J, the gap between germline ends came to 13 bases. The CDR3 here is CAGGDGYQETQYF. CDR3 nucleotides: TGTGCCGGAGGGGACGGATACCAAGAGACCCAGTACTTC.

The chain employs TRBV5-6 and TRBJ2-7; D not certain. V was clipped by 0 bases and J by 6 bases, with 13 bases between them. Germline CDR1 is SGHDT and CDR2 is YYEEEE. This CDR3 has 14 amino acids. CDR3 sequence: CASSLVGPVFEQYF. The CDR3 DNA follows: TGTGCCAGCAGCTTGGTGGGCCCGGTTTTCGAGCAGTACTTC.

This rearrangement joins TRBV6-5 to TRBJ1-5; tentatively, D is TRBD1 (5 bases). From germline, CDR1 is MNHEY and CDR2 SVGAGI. V shed 2 bases and J shed 2 bases, with 7 bases lying between them. This CDR3 contains 14 residues. The CDR3 DNA is TGTGCCAGCAGTTACACAGGTGGCAATCAGCCCCAGCATTTT. Translation gives CASSYTGGNQPQHF.

The V and J genes are TRBV6-5 and TRBJ2-5, with D perhaps TRBD1 (6 bases). The length of the CDR3 is 13 residues. Trimming shortened V by 4 bases and J by 4 bases, and 10 bases separated the two germline ends. In germline, CDR1 is MNHEY, CDR2 SVGAGI. Here the CDR3 DNA reads TGTGCCAGCAGTTCAGCCAGGGGAGAGACCCAGTACTTC. The encoded protein is CASSSARGETQYF.

This chain connects TRBV28 to TRBJ2-7; D gene uncertain. Between the trimmed V and J ends, which lost 6 bases and 2 bases, there was a span of 11 bases. Per germline, CDR1 MDHEN and CDR2 SYDVKM. The CDR3 has 13 amino acids. CDR3: CASSLAVTYEQYF. CDR3 in DNA: TGTGCCAGCAGCCTGGCGGTAACCTACGAGCAGTACTTC.